This T cell receptor (beta chain) was retrieved from a study of blood T cell repertoires in COVID-19. The repertoire was sequenced with immunoSEQ multiplex PCR; TCRdb's copy has only in-frame clones and lacks some. The sample has fewer than 250,000 clones, 80% to 90% seen once. Trimming took 6 bases from V and 1 from J; bases not matched to a gene: 6. The CDR3 covers 14 residues. In germline, CDR1 is SQVTM, CDR2 ANQGSEA. Study members were between roughly 18 and 89 years old and lived in 24 US regions. V usage is TRBV29-1 and J usage is TRBJ1-2, with 9 bases fitting TRBD1. The specimen sequenced was PBMCs or T cells enriched from blood (not recorded which). This clonotype was sampled from a man over 45 who had been exposed to COVID-19. In nucleotides, the CDR3 is TGCAGCGTCTTTACAGGGGGCCTTAACTATGGCTACACCTTC. Amino acids: CSVFTGGLNYGYTF.